A selection of T cell receptor beta chains follows, all from one sample in a study of blood T cell repertoires in COVID-19. The assay was immunoSEQ multiplex PCR, and TCRdb's table has in-frame clones only and misses some. The sample contains under 350,000 clones, roughly 85% of which appear only once. The sequenced sample consisted of PBMCs or T cells enriched from blood (not recorded which). These receptors all come from a woman aged 35 to 49 with acute COVID-19. The CDR3 runs from the conserved cysteine through the conserved F or W. Each record gives: clone size, V gene, D gene, J gene, CDR3 protein, CDR3 DNA. The D gene is left open where the match is weak. Clone size is shown for a subset of rows, as once, few, many or a class of expanded clone.

-	TRBV5-4	-	TRBJ1-1	CASSVYPGRTEAFF	TGTGCCAGCAGCGTGTACCCGGGTCGGACTGAAGCTTTCTTT
-	TRBV6-5	-	TRBJ2-1	CASSYSYRSSYNEQFF	TGTGCCAGCAGTTACTCGTACAGGTCCTCCTACAATGAGCAGTTCTTC
few	TRBV5-1	-	TRBJ1-2	CASSLELGHGAGPNYGYTF	TGCGCCAGCAGCTTGGAATTGGGACATGGGGCAGGGCCTAACTATGGCTACACCTTC
once	TRBV27	-	TRBJ2-3	CASSFIRLGADTQYF	TGTGCCAGCAGTTTTATCCGACTAGGCGCAGATACGCAGTATTTT
-	TRBV20-1	TRBD2	TRBJ2-7	CSASRPGSKALTSQLYEQYF	TGCAGTGCTAGTCGGCCGGGGTCCAAGGCGCTGACTAGCCAACTCTACGAGCAGTACTTC
few	TRBV2	-	TRBJ1-4	CASRGGTPRAEKLFF	TGTGCCAGCAGGGGGGGGACCCCTCGGGCTGAAAAACTGTTTTTT
-	TRBV4-1	-	TRBJ2-7	CASSQDSGYEQYF	TGCGCCAGCAGCCAAGATTCAGGATACGAGCAGTACTTC
once	TRBV4-3	-	TRBJ1-6	CASSHLILGRDRFDNSPLHF	TGCGCCAGCAGCCATCTCATTTTGGGCAGAGACCGATTTGATAATTCACCCCTCCACTTT
once	TRBV6-6	TRBD1	TRBJ1-4	CASSFNVGRGVEKLFF	TGTGCCAGCAGTTTCAATGTCGGCAGGGGGGTCGAAAAACTGTTTTTT
-	TRBV29-1	-	TRBJ2-3	CSVHPRAALTDTQYF	TGCAGCGTCCACCCGAGGGCGGCCTTGACAGATACGCAGTATTTT
-	TRBV27	-	TRBJ1-3	CASSPGDYSGNTIYF	TGTGCCAGCAGCCCGGGGGATTACTCTGGAAACACCATATATTTT
few	TRBV5-4	-	TRBJ2-2	CASSRKGDTGELFF	TGTGCCAGCAGCCGTAAGGGGGACACCGGGGAGCTGTTTTTT
-	TRBV7-2	-	TRBJ2-5	CASSLGGVAGQETQYF	TGTGCCAGCAGTCTAGGGGGGGTAGCGGGCCAAGAGACCCAGTACTTC
-	TRBV27	-	TRBJ1-1	CASSLSAGIKANTEAFF	TGTGCCAGCAGTTTATCCGCAGGGATAAAAGCGAACACTGAAGCTTTCTTT
-	TRBV3-1/TRBV3-2	TRBD1	TRBJ2-7	CASSRFARTGGLVKSYEQYF	TGTGCCAGCAGCCGATTTGCACGTACAGGGGGCCTAGTTAAATCCTACGAGCAGTACTTC
-	TRBV6-5	-	TRBJ1-3	CASSSLGGSGNTIYF	TGTGCCAGCAGCTCATTGGGAGGATCTGGAAACACCATATATTTT
-	TRBV9	-	TRBJ1-4	CASSVGATNEKLFF	TGTGCCAGCAGCGTGGGAGCAACTAATGAAAAACTGTTTTTT
-	TRBV6-5	-	TRBJ1-1	CASSRSGDTEAFF	TGTGCCAGCAGTAGATCAGGGGACACTGAAGCTTTCTTT
-	TRBV4-1	TRBD2	TRBJ2-1	CASSRGLAGGLGVDEQFF	TGCGCCAGCAGCCGGGGACTAGCGGGAGGGCTAGGGGTGGATGAGCAGTTCTTC
-	TRBV4-3	TRBD1	TRBJ1-4	CASSQGTGGSVFGEKLFF	TGCGCCAGCAGCCAAGGAACAGGGGGATCGGTATTCGGTGAAAAACTGTTTTTT
once	TRBV7-9	TRBD1	TRBJ2-7	CASSYGTGVREQYF	TGTGCCAGCAGCTACGGGACAGGGGTTCGGGAGCAGTACTTC
-	TRBV19	TRBD1	TRBJ1-4	CASSRTGGVEKLFF	TGTGCCAGTAGCCGAACAGGGGGTGTTGAAAAACTGTTTTTT
-	TRBV18	TRBD1	TRBJ2-5	CASSPTGTETQYF	TGTGCCAGCTCGCCGACAGGGACAGAGACCCAGTACTTC
-	TRBV5-1	-	TRBJ2-1	CASSLTTVGGSYNEQFF	TGCGCCAGCAGCTTGACTACAGTCGGGGGCTCCTACAATGAGCAGTTCTTC
few	TRBV2	-	TRBJ2-7	CASSASDRYYEQYF	TGTGCCAGCAGTGCCAGCGACAGATACTACGAGCAGTACTTC
-	TRBV19	TRBD1	TRBJ1-2	CASTVNRDRNYGYTF	TGTGCCAGTACCGTAAACCGGGACAGGAACTATGGCTACACCTTC
once	TRBV6-2/TRBV6-3	-	TRBJ1-5	CASSYSNKGFRVQPQHF	TGTGCCAGCAGTTACTCGAATAAAGGCTTCAGGGTTCAGCCCCAGCATTTT
-	TRBV15	-	TRBJ1-2	CATSRGIKVIRGSALLNYGYTF	TGTGCCACCAGCAGAGGAATAAAAGTTATCCGTGGAAGCGCTCTACTAAACTATGGCTACACCTTC
-	TRBV11-2	-	TRBJ2-3	CASSSVGGEADTQYF	TGTGCCAGCAGCTCTGTAGGTGGAGAGGCAGATACGCAGTATTTT